The next 3 T cell receptor beta chains were all read from a single sample in a study of blood T cell repertoires in COVID-19. Repertoires were generated with immunoSEQ multiplex PCR, while TCRdb's copy carries only in-frame clones and drops some. The sample has some 25,000 clones; about 81% are singletons. The sequencing sample was made of peripheral blood. Receptors were obtained from a woman aged 70-85 years with COVID-19, enrolled during active disease.

The chain has TRBV5-5 and TRBJ2-2; 11 nucleotides match TRBD2. J lost 2 bases, V lost 2 bases, and 2 bases had no gene match. The CDR3 sequence is 16 residues long. Germline V gene sequence: CDR1 SGHKS, CDR2 YYEKEE (reference sequence). CDR3 DNA sequence: TGTGCCAGCAGCTTCGGACTAGCGGGTAACACCGGGGAGCTGTTTTTT. It translates to CASSFGLAGNTGELFF.

CDR3 sequence (DNA): TGCGCCAGCAGTCCAACCGGGGGTATGGTAAGAGAGACCCAGTACTTC. It specifies CASSPTGGMVRETQYF. This chain joins TRBV5-1 and TRBJ2-5, with D maybe TRBD2 (6 bases). Germline assignment: CDR1 SGHRS and CDR2 YFSETQ. Trimming left V 5 bases short and J 4 bases short, with 21 bases between. There are 16 residues in the CDR3.

The chain links TRBV7-2 to TRBJ2-7, with 7 bases that match TRBD2. The germline V gene encodes CDR1 SGHTA and CDR2 FQGNSA. The CDR3 length is 15 residues. V shed 5 bases, J shed 1 base, and the junction held 8 bases outside the gene matches. CDR3 residues: CASSLGRGSSYEQYF. CDR3 DNA sequence: TGTGCCAGCAGCCTGGGGAGGGGATCTTCCTACGAGCAGTACTTC.